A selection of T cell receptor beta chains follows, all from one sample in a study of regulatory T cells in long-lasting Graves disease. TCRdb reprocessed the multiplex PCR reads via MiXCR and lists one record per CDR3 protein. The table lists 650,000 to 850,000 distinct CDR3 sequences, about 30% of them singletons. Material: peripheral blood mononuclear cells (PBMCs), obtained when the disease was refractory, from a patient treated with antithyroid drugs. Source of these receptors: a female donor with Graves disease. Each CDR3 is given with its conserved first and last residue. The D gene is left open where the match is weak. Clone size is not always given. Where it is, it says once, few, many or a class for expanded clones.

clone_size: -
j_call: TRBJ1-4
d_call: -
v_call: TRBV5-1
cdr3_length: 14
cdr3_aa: CASSQPGVGEKLFF
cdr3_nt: TGTGCCAGCTCCCAGCCGGGGGTTGGTGAAAAACTGTTTTTT

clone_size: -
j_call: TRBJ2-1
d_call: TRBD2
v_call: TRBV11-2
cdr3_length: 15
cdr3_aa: CASRKEGLAGDEQFF
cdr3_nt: TGTGCCAGCAGGAAAGAGGGACTAGCGGGAGATGAGCAGTTCTTC

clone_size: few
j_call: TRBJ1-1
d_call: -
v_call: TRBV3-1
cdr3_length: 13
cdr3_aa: CASSQGGLGEAFF
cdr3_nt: TGTGCCAGCAGCCAAGGGGGGCTCGGGGAAGCTTTCTTT

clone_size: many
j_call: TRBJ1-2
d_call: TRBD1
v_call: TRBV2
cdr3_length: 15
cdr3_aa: CASSVPQGARYGYTF
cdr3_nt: TGTGCCAGCAGTGTTCCCCAGGGGGCGCGGTATGGCTACACCTTC

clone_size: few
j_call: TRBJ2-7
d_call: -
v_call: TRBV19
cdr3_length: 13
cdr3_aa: CASSMGLPYEQYF
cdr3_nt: TGTGCCAGTAGTATGGGACTTCCTTACGAGCAGTACTTC

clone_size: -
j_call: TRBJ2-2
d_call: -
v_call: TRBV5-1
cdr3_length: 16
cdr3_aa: CASSLPGNPDTGELFF
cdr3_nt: TGCGCCAGCAGCTTGCCGGGAAATCCGGACACCGGGGAGCTGTTTTTT

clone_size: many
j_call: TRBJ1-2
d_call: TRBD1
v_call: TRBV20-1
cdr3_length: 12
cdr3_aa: CSAETGGYGYTF
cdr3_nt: TGCAGTGCTGAGACAGGGGGCTATGGCTACACCTTC

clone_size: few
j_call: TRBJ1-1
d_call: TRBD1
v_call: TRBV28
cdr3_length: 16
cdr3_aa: CASSVGEGAANTEAFF
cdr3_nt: TGTGCCAGCAGCGTAGGGGAGGGGGCAGCGAACACTGAAGCTTTCTTT

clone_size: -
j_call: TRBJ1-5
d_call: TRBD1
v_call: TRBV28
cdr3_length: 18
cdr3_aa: CASSMRDRQIRSGQPQHF
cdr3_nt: TGTGCCAGCAGTATGCGGGACAGACAAATTCGAAGTGGTCAGCCCCAGCATTTT

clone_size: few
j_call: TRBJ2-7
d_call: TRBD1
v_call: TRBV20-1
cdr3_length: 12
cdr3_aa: CSALGQVHEQYF
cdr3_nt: TGCAGTGCTCTTGGACAGGTCCACGAGCAGTACTTC

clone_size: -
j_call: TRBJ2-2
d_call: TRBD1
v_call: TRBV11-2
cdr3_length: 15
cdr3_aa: CASSFRTGGAGELFF
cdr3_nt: TGTGCCAGCAGCTTCAGGACAGGGGGGGCCGGGGAGCTGTTTTTT

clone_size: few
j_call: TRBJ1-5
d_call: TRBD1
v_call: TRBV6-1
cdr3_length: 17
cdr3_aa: CASRATKGQGAWQPQHF
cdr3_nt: TGTGCCAGCAGGGCAACGAAGGGACAGGGGGCCTGGCAGCCCCAGCATTTT

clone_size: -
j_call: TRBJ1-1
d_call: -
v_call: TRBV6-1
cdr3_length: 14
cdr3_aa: CASSLALDGTEAFF
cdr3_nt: TGTGCCAGCAGCCTTGCCTTGGACGGGACTGAAGCTTTCTTT

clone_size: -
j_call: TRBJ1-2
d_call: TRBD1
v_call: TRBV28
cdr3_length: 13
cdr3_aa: CASSTGQGVGYTF
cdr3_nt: TGTGCCAGCAGTACCGGACAGGGAGTTGGCTACACCTTC

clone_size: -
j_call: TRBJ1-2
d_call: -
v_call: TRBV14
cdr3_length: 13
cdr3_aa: CASSRRAREGYTF
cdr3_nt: TGTGCCAGCAGCCGGCGGGCGAGAGAGGGCTACACCTTC

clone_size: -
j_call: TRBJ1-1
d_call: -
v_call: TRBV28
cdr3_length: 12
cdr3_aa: CASTPRVGWTFF
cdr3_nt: TGTGCCAGCACCCCCCGGGTCGGGTGGACTTTCTTT

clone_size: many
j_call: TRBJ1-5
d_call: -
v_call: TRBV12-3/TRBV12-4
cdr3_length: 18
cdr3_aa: CASSLWSARSHSNQPQHF
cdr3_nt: TGTGCCAGCAGTTTATGGTCGGCAAGAAGTCATAGCAATCAGCCCCAGCATTTT

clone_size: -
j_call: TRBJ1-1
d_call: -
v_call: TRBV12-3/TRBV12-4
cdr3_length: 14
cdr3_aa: CASEGQSVNTEAFF
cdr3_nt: TGTGCCAGCGAAGGACAGTCCGTTAACACTGAAGCTTTCTTT

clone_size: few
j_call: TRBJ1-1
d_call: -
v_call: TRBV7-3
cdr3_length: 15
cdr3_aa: CASSSRTGVNTEAFF
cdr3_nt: TGTGCCAGCAGCTCCAGGACGGGCGTAAACACTGAAGCTTTCTTT

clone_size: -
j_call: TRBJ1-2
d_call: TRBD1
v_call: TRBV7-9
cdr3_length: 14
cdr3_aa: CASSLTGSPYGYTF
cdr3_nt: TGTGCCAGCAGTTTGACAGGGTCACCCTATGGCTACACCTTC

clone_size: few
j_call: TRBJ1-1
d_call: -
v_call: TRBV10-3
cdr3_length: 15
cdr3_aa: CAISVGLGSLAEAFF
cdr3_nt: TGTGCCATCAGCGTCGGCTTGGGAAGTCTCGCTGAAGCTTTCTTT

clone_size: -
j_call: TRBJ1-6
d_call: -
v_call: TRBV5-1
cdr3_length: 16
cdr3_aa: CASSLAGVSRGSPLHF
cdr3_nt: TGCGCCAGCAGCTTGGCCGGGGTCTCCCGTGGTTCACCCCTCCACTTT

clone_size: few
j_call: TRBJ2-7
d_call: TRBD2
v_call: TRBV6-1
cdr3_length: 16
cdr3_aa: CASKPEGVAGFYEQYF
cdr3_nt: TGTGCCAGCAAACCAGAAGGGGTAGCGGGATTCTACGAGCAGTACTTC

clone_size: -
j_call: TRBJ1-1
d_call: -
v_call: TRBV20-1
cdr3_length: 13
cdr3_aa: CSASRDAGAEAFF
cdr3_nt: TGCAGTGCTAGTAGGGATGCCGGCGCTGAAGCTTTCTTT

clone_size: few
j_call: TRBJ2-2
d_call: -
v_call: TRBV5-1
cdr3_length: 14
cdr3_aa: CASSKGSNTGELFF
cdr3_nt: TGCGCCAGCAGCAAGGGTTCGAACACCGGGGAGCTGTTTTTT

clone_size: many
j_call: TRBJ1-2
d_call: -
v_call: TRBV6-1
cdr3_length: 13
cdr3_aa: CASSPRVDYGYTF
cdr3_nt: TGTGCCAGCAGCCCCAGGGTCGACTATGGCTACACCTTC

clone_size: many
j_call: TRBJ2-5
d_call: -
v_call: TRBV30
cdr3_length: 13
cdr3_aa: CAWNGRDQETQYF
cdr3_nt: TGTGCCTGGAACGGTAGGGATCAAGAGACCCAGTACTTC

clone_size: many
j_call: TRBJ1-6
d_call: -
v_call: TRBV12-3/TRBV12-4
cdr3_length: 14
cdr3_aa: CASTLDGYNSPLHF
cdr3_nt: TGTGCCAGCACCCTGGACGGATATAATTCACCCCTCCACTTT

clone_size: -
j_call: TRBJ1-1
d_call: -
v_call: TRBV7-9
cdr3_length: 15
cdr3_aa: CASSFLGGLNTEAFF
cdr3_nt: TGTGCCAGCAGTTTTCTAGGGGGATTGAACACTGAAGCTTTCTTT

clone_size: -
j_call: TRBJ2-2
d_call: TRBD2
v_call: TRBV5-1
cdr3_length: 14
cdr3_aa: CASRQREGPGELFF
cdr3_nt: TGCGCCAGCCGACAGCGGGAGGGCCCCGGGGAGCTGTTTTTT

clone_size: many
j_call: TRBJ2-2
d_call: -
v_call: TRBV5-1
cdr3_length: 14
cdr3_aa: CASRTFANTGELFF
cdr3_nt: TGCGCCAGCAGGACATTCGCGAACACCGGGGAGCTGTTTTTT

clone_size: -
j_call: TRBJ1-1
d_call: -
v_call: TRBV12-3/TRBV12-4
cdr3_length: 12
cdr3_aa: CASSPHNAEAFF
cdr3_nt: TGTGCCAGCAGTCCCCACAATGCTGAAGCTTTCTTT

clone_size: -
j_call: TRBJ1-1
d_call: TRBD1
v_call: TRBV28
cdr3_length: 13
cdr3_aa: CATYPDRVRGAFF
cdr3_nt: TGTGCCACCTACCCGGACAGGGTTAGGGGAGCTTTCTTT

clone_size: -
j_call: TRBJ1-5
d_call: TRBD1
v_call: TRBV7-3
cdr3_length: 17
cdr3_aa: CASSKGRAGGHNQPQHF
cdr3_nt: TGTGCCAGCAGCAAAGGTAGGGCAGGGGGCCACAATCAGCCCCAGCATTTT

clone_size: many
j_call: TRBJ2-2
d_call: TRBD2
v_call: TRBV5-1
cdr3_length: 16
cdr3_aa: CASSLGAGGNTGELFF
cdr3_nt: TGTGCCAGCAGCTTAGGAGCGGGAGGGAACACCGGGGAGCTGTTTTTT

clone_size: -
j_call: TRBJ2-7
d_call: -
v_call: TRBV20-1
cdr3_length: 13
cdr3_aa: CSARRDTSYEQYF
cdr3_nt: TGCAGTGCTAGACGAGATACGTCCTACGAGCAGTACTTC

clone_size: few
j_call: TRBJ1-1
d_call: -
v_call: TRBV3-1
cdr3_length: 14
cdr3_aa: CASSRKSGYGQAFF
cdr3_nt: TGTGCCAGCAGCCGGAAATCAGGGTACGGGCAAGCTTTCTTT

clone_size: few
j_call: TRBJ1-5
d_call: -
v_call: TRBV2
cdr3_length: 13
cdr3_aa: CASKFTGNQPQHF
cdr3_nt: TGTGCCAGCAAGTTTACCGGCAATCAGCCCCAGCATTTT

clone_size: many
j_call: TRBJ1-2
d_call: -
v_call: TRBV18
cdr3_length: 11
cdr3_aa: CASSQGDGYTF
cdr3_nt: TGTGCCAGCTCACAGGGAGATGGCTACACCTTC

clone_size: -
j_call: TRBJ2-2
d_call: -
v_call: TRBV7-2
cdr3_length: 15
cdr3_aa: CASSLVGGVTGELFF
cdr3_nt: TGTGCCAGCAGCTTAGTGGGAGGAGTCACCGGGGAGCTGTTTTTT

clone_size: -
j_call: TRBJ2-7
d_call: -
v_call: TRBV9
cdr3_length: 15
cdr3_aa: CASSVAPGPSYEQYF
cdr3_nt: TGTGCCAGCAGCGTAGCTCCGGGACCAAGCTACGAGCAGTACTTC

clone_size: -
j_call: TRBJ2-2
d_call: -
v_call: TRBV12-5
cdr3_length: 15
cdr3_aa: CASDPGQTNTGELFF
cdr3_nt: TGTGCTAGTGATCCAGGGCAAACGAACACCGGGGAGCTGTTTTTT

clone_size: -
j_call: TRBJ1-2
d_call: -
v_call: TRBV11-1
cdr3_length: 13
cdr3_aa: CASSFGVYYGYTF
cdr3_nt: TGTGCCAGCAGCTTCGGGGTCTACTATGGCTACACCTTC

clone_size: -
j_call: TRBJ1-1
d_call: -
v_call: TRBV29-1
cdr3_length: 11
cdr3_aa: CSVPSGREAFF
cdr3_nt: TGCAGCGTCCCATCTGGCAGGGAAGCTTTCTTT

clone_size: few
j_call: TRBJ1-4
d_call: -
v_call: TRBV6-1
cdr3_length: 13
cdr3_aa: CASSRTDNEKLFF
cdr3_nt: TGTGCCAGCAGTCGGACAGATAATGAAAAACTGTTTTTT

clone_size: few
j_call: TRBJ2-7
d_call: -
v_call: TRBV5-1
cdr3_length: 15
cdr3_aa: CASSWGDGQTYEQYF
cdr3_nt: TGCGCCAGCAGCTGGGGGGACGGGCAAACGTACGAGCAGTACTTC

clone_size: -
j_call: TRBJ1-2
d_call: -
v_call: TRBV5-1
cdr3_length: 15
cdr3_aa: CASRLEAGTNYGYTF
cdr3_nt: TGCGCCAGCAGACTTGAGGCGGGAACTAACTATGGCTACACCTTC

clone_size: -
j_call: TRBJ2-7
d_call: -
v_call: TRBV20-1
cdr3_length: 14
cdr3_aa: CSATRQHEPYEQYF
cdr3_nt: TGCAGTGCTACAAGACAGCACGAGCCCTACGAGCAGTACTTC

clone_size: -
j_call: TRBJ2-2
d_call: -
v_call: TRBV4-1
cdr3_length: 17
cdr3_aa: CASSQASPAANTGELFF
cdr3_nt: TGCGCCAGCAGCCAAGCGTCACCGGCCGCGAACACCGGGGAGCTGTTTTTT

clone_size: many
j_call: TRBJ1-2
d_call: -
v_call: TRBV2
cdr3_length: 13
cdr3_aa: CASTAQGLAGYTF
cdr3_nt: TGTGCCAGCACGGCACAGGGCTTGGCGGGCTACACCTTC

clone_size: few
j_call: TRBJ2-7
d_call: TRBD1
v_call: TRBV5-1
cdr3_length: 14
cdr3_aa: CASSLARGSNEQYF
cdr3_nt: TGCGCCAGCAGCTTGGCCAGGGGGAGCAACGAGCAGTACTTC

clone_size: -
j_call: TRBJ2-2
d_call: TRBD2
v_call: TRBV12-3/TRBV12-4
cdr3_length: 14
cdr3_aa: CASSIGLGHGELFF
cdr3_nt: TGTGCCAGCAGTATCGGACTAGGTCACGGGGAGCTGTTTTTT

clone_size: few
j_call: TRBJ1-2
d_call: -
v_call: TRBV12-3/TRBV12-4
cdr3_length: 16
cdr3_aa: CASSTRGGAVSYGYTF
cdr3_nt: TGTGCCAGCAGTACCCGTGGAGGGGCCGTTTCCTATGGCTACACCTTC

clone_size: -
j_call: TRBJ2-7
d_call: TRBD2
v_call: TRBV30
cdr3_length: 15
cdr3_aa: CAWAGGKGPVGEQYF
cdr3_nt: TGTGCCTGGGCGGGAGGGAAGGGACCCGTGGGAGAGCAGTACTTC

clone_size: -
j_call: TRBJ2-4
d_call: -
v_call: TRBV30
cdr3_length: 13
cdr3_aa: CAWKRPPGNIQYF
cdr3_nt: TGTGCCTGGAAACGGCCACCGGGGAACATTCAGTACTTC